The 30 T cell receptor beta chains below were found in one sample sequenced in a study of blood T cell repertoires in COVID-19. Clones were sequenced by immunoSEQ multiplex PCR, and TCRdb holds only the in-frame ones, with some missing. This sample yields about 130,000 clones, of which 78% are seen a single time; about 6% belongs to the top ten. Sequenced: PBMCs or T cells enriched from blood (not recorded which). The receptors come from a woman aged 45-60 years who had recovered from COVID-19.

The chain employs TRBV7-2 and TRBJ2-7, with D possibly matching TRBD2 (5 bases). The V end was cut by 2 bases, the J end by 2 bases, with 13 bases between. CDR3 length: 15 residues. Germline assignment: CDR1 SGHTA and CDR2 FQGNSA. The CDR3 DNA follows: TGTGCCAGCAGCTTATATACGGAGGCTACCTACGAGCAGTACTTC. This sequence encodes CASSLYTEATYEQYF.

The CDR3 nucleotides are TGTGCCAGCAGCTGGGACAGGGACACTGAAGCTTTCTTT. Protein sequence: CASSWDRDTEAFF. The rearrangement links TRBV5-4 to TRBJ1-1, with TRBD1 identical over 9 bases. The CDR3 covers 13 residues. Germline V gene sequence: CDR1 SGHNT, CDR2 YYREEE (reference sequence). The V segment lost 3 bases and the J segment 3 bases; nucleotides outside the gene matches: 0.

This clone came up a few times. This chain joins TRBV10-2 and TRBJ1-5; TRBD1 might be the D (6 bases). With 6 bases removed from V and 7 bases from J, the gap between germline ends came to 13 bases. The CDR3 runs to 13 residues. Germline V gives CDR1 WSHSY, CDR2 SAAADI. CDR3 residues: CASREDSFQPQHF. The CDR3 region has the DNA TGCGCCAGCAGGGAGGACAGTTTCCAGCCCCAGCATTTT.

This chain uses TRBV10-3 with TRBJ2-5; D may be TRBD2 (7 bases). Germline values: CDR1 ENHRY, CDR2 SYGVKD. The CDR3 runs 17 residues. Deletions cut 6 bases from V and 2 bases from J, with 22 bases between. This chain's CDR3 is CAIRGGARGGLQETQYF. CDR3 DNA sequence: TGTGCCATCAGAGGGGGGGCGCGGGGAGGTCTACAAGAGACCCAGTACTTC.

The V gene is TRBV5-1, the J gene TRBJ2-1, with 11 bases fitting TRBD2. Germline loops: CDR1 SGHRS, CDR2 YFSETQ. The CDR3 has 15 amino acids. V lost 4 bases, J lost 6 bases, and 6 bases stayed unmatched. The CDR3 DNA reads TGCGCCAGCAGCACGGGACTAGCGGAACGCAATGAGCAGTTCTTC. Translated, it gives CASSTGLAERNEQFF.

The V gene is TRBV5-1, the J gene TRBJ1-2; a possible D gene is TRBD1 (6 bases). CDR3 length equals 14 residues. Germline V gene data show CDR1 as SGHRS and CDR2 as YFSETQ. V was shortened by 4 bases and J by 2 bases, with 12 bases between the two germline ends. The CDR3 here is CASSPDRLNYGYTF. CDR3 sequence (DNA): TGCGCCAGCAGCCCGGACAGATTAAACTATGGCTACACCTTC.

This sequence joins TRBV27 and TRBJ2-7; 9 positions match TRBD1. CDR3 length: 14 amino acids. Losses at the gene ends were 9 bases for V and 2 bases for J; bases not matched to a gene: 8. Germline loops: CDR1 MNHEY, CDR2 SMNVEV (reference sequence). CDR3 residues: CASARDRVAYEQYF. The CDR3 nucleotides are TGTGCCAGTGCCCGGGACAGGGTAGCCTACGAGCAGTACTTC.

This clone was counted between two and nine times. The sample has other DNA sequences that encode this CDR3 too. J is TRBJ1-1 and V is TRBV5-1; D gene unclear. The length of the CDR3 is 14 residues. Trimming took off 0 bases at V and 0 bases at J, with 6 bases between the two ends. Per germline, CDR1 SGHRS and CDR2 YFSETQ. The CDR3 sequence is CASSLDRMNTEAFF. For the CDR3, the DNA is TGCGCCAGCAGCTTGGACAGAATGAACACTGAAGCTTTCTTT. Looking up the rest from reference TRBV5-1 and TRBJ1-1 gives the full variable domain: KAGVTQTPRYLIKTRGQQVTLSCSPISGHRSVSWYQQTPGQGLQFLFEYFSETQRNKGNFPGRFSGRQFSNSRSEMNVSTLELGDSALYLCASSLDRMNTEAFFGQGTRLTVV.

The chain links TRBV6-5 to TRBJ1-6, with 7 positions matching TRBD1. Germline V gene sequence: CDR1 MNHEY, CDR2 SVGAGI. Unmatched junction bases numbered 8, after V lost 5 bases and J lost 10 bases. This CDR3 comprises 14 residues. In DNA, the CDR3 is TGTGCCAGCAGTAGAGGACAGGTTTCCTCACCCCTCCACTTT. Its protein is CASSRGQVSSPLHF.

The chain joins TRBV6-5 to TRBJ1-2; 8 nucleotides align to TRBD1. The trim removed 6 bases at V and 5 bases at J, leaving 8 bases unmatched. Germline V gene data show CDR1 as MNHEY and CDR2 as SVGAGI. This CDR3 contains 14 residues. The CDR3 loop is CASSPGQGRYGYTF. In DNA form, the CDR3 reads TGTGCCAGCAGCCCAGGACAGGGAAGGTATGGCTACACCTTC.

The chain recombines TRBV2 with TRBJ1-1; no firm D call. CDR1 is SNHLY and CDR2 is FYNNEI in the germline V gene. Trimming cost V 6 bases and J 1 base, with 12 bases left between them. The CDR3 extends over 14 amino acids. CDR3 residues: CASRADRGNTEAFF. CDR3 nucleotides: TGTGCCAGCAGGGCCGACCGGGGGAACACTGAAGCTTTCTTT.

The chain couples TRBV20-1 to TRBJ2-5; 8 nucleotides align to TRBD1. Germline V lookup: CDR1 DFQATT, CDR2 SNEGSKA (reference sequence). Trimming removed 5 bases from V and 5 bases from J; junction bases left unmatched: 1. This CDR3 has 11 amino acids. The CDR3 reads CSAYRGETQYF. The CDR3 bases are TGCAGTGCTTACAGGGGGGAGACCCAGTACTTC.

A remark on this clone: A junction boundary mismatches the germline segment, possibly from a read error. V usage is TRBV28 and J usage is TRBJ2-1; 8 bases are shared with TRBD1. CDR3 length equals 11 residues. Germline loops: CDR1 MDHEN, CDR2 SYDVKM. The chain's CDR3 is CASSPRTGRIF. CDR3 nucleotides: TGTGCCAGCAGCCCCAGGACAGGGCGAATCTTC.

The V gene is TRBV19, the J gene TRBJ1-1; 8 positions match TRBD1. CDR1 and CDR2 from the germline V gene are LNHDA and SQIVND (reference sequence). The length of the CDR3 is 15 residues. The J segment lost 0 bases and the V segment lost 6 bases, leaving 6 bases of the junction unmatched. The CDR3 nucleotides are TGTGCCAGTAGCTCCTGGACAGGGATGAACACTGAAGCTTTCTTT. Translating gives CASSSWTGMNTEAFF.

V is TRBV7-9 and J is TRBJ2-1; TRBD2 might be the D (6 bases). CDR3 length equals 14 residues. V lost 4 bases and J lost 5, with 12 bases in between. Per germline, CDR1 SEHNR and CDR2 FQNEAQ (reference sequence). CDR3 sequence (DNA): TGTGCCAGCAGCTACCCCCCGGGGGACAATGAGCAGTTCTTC. Its translation is CASSYPPGDNEQFF.

This clone was seen a few times. The J gene is TRBJ1-2, the V gene TRBV15, with TRBD1 matching 7 bases. With 3 bases clipped from V and 7 bases from J, the junction kept 11 bases outside the gene matches. Germline CDR1 and CDR2: LNHNV and YYDKDF (reference sequence). This CDR3 contains 15 residues. CDR3 protein: CATSREGQIVGGYTF. As DNA, the CDR3 is TGTGCCACCAGCAGGGAGGGACAGATCGTAGGTGGCTACACCTTC.

This clone was observed many times. CDR3 DNA sequence: TGTGCCAGCAGCCGTGGACAGGGTTACTATGGCTACACCTTC. This gives the protein CASSRGQGYYGYTF. The chain employs TRBV28 and TRBJ1-2, with 8 nucleotides matching TRBD1. V was clipped by 6 bases and J by 3 bases; unmatched bases: 6. This CDR3 contains 14 residues. CDR1 is MDHEN and CDR2 is SYDVKM in the germline V gene.

This rearrangement joins TRBV5-6 to TRBJ1-5; TRBD1 aligns across 9 bases. The CDR3 has 15 amino acids. Germline V CDR1 and CDR2: SGHDT, YYEEEE. After removal of 2 bases from V and 6 bases from J, the junction contained 6 bases not matched to a gene. The CDR3 DNA reads as TGTGCCAGCAGCTTACAGGGGGCTCCCAGTCAGCCCCAGCATTTT. Amino acids: CASSLQGAPSQPQHF.

The chain carries TRBV24-1 and TRBJ2-5; 10 nucleotides line up with TRBD1. Germline V CDR1 and CDR2: KGHDR, SFDVKD. CDR3 length: 17 amino acids. With V trimmed by 4 bases and J by 5 bases, 12 bases remained unmatched. The CDR3: CATSDPPRDRGKETQYF. The CDR3 DNA reads TGTGCCACCAGTGACCCTCCTCGGGACAGGGGTAAGGAGACCCAGTACTTC.

V is TRBV19 and J is TRBJ1-6; possible D gene TRBD1, 6 bases. V was trimmed by 7 bases and J by 5 bases, leaving 9 bases between them. Germline V CDR1 and CDR2: LNHDA, SQIVND (reference sequence). The CDR3 totals 13 residues. For the CDR3, the DNA is TGTGCCAGTATGGACAGAAATAATTCACCCCTCCACTTT. Its translation is CASMDRNNSPLHF.

This sequence joins TRBV5-4 and TRBJ2-1; 10 bases match TRBD1. The CDR3 has 12 amino acids. CDR1 and CDR2 from the germline V gene are SGHNT and YYREEE (reference sequence). Trimming at V came to 0 bases and at J to 15 bases, leaving 3 bases not matched to a gene. For the CDR3, the DNA is TGTGCCAGCAGCTTGGGTGGGGACAGGGGGTTCTTC. Translated, it gives CASSLGGDRGFF.

The chain uses TRBV2 and TRBJ1-6; possible D gene TRBD1, 5 bases. Per the germline V gene, CDR1 is SNHLY and CDR2 is FYNNEI. CDR3 length equals 15 residues. V lost 8 bases to trimming and J lost 8 bases, with 19 bases between them. The CDR3 bases are TGTGCCAGCTCCGTGAGGAGGGGTGGTGATTCACCCCTCCACTTT. It codes for CASSVRRGGDSPLHF.

This chain uses TRBV2 with TRBJ2-3; D ambiguous. The CDR3 consists of 14 residues. V shed 4 bases and J shed 2 bases, with 10 bases lying between them. Germline-derived CDR1 and CDR2 are SNHLY and FYNNEI. CDR3 protein: CASSVGTATDTQYF. In DNA, the CDR3 is TGTGCCAGCAGTGTGGGCACAGCCACAGATACGCAGTATTTT.

This clone was counted a few times. The chain is built from TRBV7-8 and TRBJ1-1, with unresolved D. The CDR3 spans 15 residues. The germline V gene has CDR1 SGHVS and CDR2 FQNEAQ. V was clipped by 3 bases and J by 0 bases, with 11 bases between them. CDR3 sequence: CASSFSGRLNTEAFF. As DNA, the CDR3 is TGTGCCAGCAGCTTCAGCGGACGGCTGAACACTGAAGCTTTCTTT.

The CDR3, as DNA: TGTGCCAGCATGAGGGGGAAGGGCACAGATACGCAGTATTTT. As protein: CASMRGKGTDTQYF. The J gene is TRBJ2-3, the V gene TRBV2, with D perhaps TRBD1 (6 bases). Germline CDR1 SNHLY, CDR2 FYNNEI. The CDR3 contains 14 residues. V was shortened by 7 bases and J by 1 base, with 12 bases between the two germline ends.

The table lists this clone with a count of one. The gene calls are TRBV5-1 and TRBJ2-3; 10 bases map to TRBD2. CDR3 length: 17 amino acids. V dropped 0 bases and J dropped 6; count of bases not matched to a gene: 10. Per the germline V gene, CDR1 is SGHRS and CDR2 is YFSETQ. CDR3: CASSLAGLAGAGDTQYF. As DNA, the CDR3 is TGCGCCAGCAGCTTGGCGGGGCTAGCGGGGGCCGGGGATACGCAGTATTTT.

This clone was found once. This rearrangement joins TRBV18 to TRBJ2-2; no clear D gene. Deletions cut 0 bases from V and 1 base from J, with 6 bases between. Germline V lookup: CDR1 KGHSH, CDR2 LQKENI. The CDR3 extends over 15 amino acids. The DNA of the CDR3 is TGTGCCAGCTCACCACCGTCTCGGAACACCGGGGAGCTGTTTTTT. Its translation: CASSPPSRNTGELFF.

The chain links TRBV24-1 to TRBJ2-1; D not certain. V lost 4 bases and J lost 0, with 12 bases in between. Germline V lookup: CDR1 KGHDR, CDR2 SFDVKD. The CDR3 is made up of 16 amino acids. DNA for the CDR3: TGTGCCACCAGTGAAGTTCGGAGCAGCTCCTACAATGAGCAGTTCTTC. It is translated as CATSEVRSSSYNEQFF.

V gene TRBV9 combines with J gene TRBJ2-7; 7 bases match TRBD1. This CDR3 spans 16 amino acids. Losses at the gene ends were 0 bases for V and 5 bases for J; bases not matched to a gene: 11. CDR1 is SGDLS, CDR2 YYNGEE, per germline. The CDR3 sequence is CASSVAGTVTVHEQYF. The DNA of the CDR3 is TGTGCCAGCAGCGTAGCTGGGACAGTCACAGTCCACGAGCAGTACTTC.

CDR3 loop: CASSLGRVGTGELFF. Here the CDR3 DNA reads TGTGCCAGCAGTTTGGGCAGGGTGGGCACCGGGGAGCTGTTTTTT. The genes are TRBV27 and TRBJ2-2, with a weak D call TRBD1 (5 bases). The CDR3 has 15 amino acids. Germline values: CDR1 MNHEY, CDR2 SMNVEV (reference sequence). V was pared by 3 bases and J by 4 bases, with 12 bases between.